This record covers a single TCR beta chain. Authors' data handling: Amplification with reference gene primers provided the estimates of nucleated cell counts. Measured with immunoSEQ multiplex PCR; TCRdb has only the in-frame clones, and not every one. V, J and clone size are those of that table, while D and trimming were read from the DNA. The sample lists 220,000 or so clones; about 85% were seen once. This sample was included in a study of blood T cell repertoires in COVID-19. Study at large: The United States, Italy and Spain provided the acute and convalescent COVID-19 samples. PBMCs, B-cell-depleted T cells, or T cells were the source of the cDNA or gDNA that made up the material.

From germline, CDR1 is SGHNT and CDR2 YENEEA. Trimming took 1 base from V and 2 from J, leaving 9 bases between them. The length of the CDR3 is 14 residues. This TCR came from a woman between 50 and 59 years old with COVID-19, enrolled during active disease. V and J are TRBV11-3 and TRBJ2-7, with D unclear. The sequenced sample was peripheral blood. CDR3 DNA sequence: TGTGCCAGCAGCTTAGTTCGGTCCACCTACGAGCAGTACTTC. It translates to CASSLVRSTYEQYF.